One sample yielded the 4 T cell receptor beta chains listed below, sequenced in a study of CD8 T cells in ankylosing spondylitis. A single record per CDR3 protein comes from TCRdb applying MiXCR to the 5' RACE reads. The table records about 240,000 distinct CDR3 sequences, roughly a quarter of them present only once. Sequencing was done on a sample of blood, either unsorted or a sorted T cell fraction (not recorded which). These receptors originate from a male donor with ankylosing spondylitis or in good health (not recorded which).

This clonotype was seen only a few times. This chain connects TRBV9 to TRBJ2-5, with TRBD1 matching over 10 bases. Germline values: CDR1 SGDLS, CDR2 YYNGEE. The CDR3 has 18 residues. The J segment lost 0 bases and the V segment lost 4 bases, leaving 12 bases of the junction unmatched. CDR3 nucleotides: TGTGCCAGCAGCCCGGTGAGGGACAGGGGAGAGTACCAAGAGACCCAGTACTTC. Residues: CASSPVRDRGEYQETQYF.

This chain joins TRBV19 and TRBJ1-2; the D is unclear. The CDR3 is 14 amino acids. The V gene's germline CDR1 is LNHDA and CDR2 SQIVND (reference sequence). The V end lost 3 bases, the J end lost 0 bases, and 8 bases lay between the germline ends. The CDR3 nucleotides read TGTGCCAGTAGTATGGGATCCGCTAACTATGGCTACACCTTC. Amino acids: CASSMGSANYGYTF.

This clonotype was counted a few times. CDR3 region: CASSPQYGYEQYF. CDR3 sequence (DNA): TGTGCCAGCTCACCACAATACGGGTACGAGCAGTACTTC. The chain has TRBV18 and TRBJ2-7; no firm D call. Trimming left V 1 base short and J 4 bases short, with 8 bases between. Looked up from germline, CDR1 is KGHSH and CDR2 is LQKENI. CDR3 length equals 13 residues.

This clonotype was detected ten times or more. This chain joins TRBV20-1 and TRBJ2-1; no clear D gene. The length of the CDR3 is 11 residues. CDR1 and CDR2 (germline): DFQATT, SNEGSKA (reference sequence). Trimming took off 1 base at V and 5 bases at J, with 3 bases between the two ends. The CDR3 loop reads CSARGDNEQFF. The CDR3 DNA sequence: TGCAGTGCTAGAGGAGACAATGAGCAGTTCTTC.